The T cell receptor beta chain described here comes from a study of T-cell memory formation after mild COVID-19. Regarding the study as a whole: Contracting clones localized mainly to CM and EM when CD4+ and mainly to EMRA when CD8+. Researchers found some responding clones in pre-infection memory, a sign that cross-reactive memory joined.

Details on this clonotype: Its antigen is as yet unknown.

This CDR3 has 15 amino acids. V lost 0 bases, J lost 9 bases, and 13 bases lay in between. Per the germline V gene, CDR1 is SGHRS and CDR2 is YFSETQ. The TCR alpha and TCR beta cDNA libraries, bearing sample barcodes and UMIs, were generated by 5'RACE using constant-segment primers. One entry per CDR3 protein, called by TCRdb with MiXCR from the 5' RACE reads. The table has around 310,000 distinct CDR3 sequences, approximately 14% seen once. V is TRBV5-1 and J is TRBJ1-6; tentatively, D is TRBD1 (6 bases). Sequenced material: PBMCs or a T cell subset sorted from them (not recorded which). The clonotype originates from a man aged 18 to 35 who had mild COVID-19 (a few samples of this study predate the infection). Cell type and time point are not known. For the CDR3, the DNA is TGCGCCAGCAGCTTGGCTCCAGGGGACGGTTCACCCCTCCACTTT. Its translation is CASSLAPGDGSPLHF.